The rows below give T cell receptor beta chains drawn from one sample of a study of graft-versus-host responses after intestinal transplantation. Profiling relied on immunoSEQ multiplex PCR, and the TCRdb table lists in-frame clones only, not all of them. This table holds tens of thousands of clones, approximately 95% found once. Antigens of these TCRs are unknown. The source was unstimulated CD8+ T cells sorted from spleen or lymph node cells, collected before intestinal transplant. The receptors shown here come from a human donor who received an intestinal transplant. Both conserved end residues are part of each CDR3. The D gene is left open where the match is weak. Part of the rows lack a size; the others show once, few, many or a class for expanded clones.

>TRBJ1-3|-|-|TRBV11-1
CASSLEATGNTIYF
TGTGCCAGCAGCTTAGAGGCGACAGGAAACACCATATATTTT
>TRBJ1-4|-|-|TRBV7-9
CASSLQSGTNEKLFF
TGTGCCAGCAGCTTACAGTCAGGGACTAATGAAAAACTGTTTTTT
>TRBJ2-3|TRBD1|-|TRBV27
CASSSTGGTDTQYF
TGTGCCAGCAGTTCGACAGGGGGCACAGATACGCAGTATTTT
>TRBJ2-2|-|-|TRBV6-5
CASSYFGGTGELFF
TGTGCCAGCAGTTACTTCGGGGGCACCGGGGAGCTGTTTTTT
>TRBJ2-7|-|-|TRBV4-1
CASSQDGARGYEQYF
TGCGCCAGCAGCCAAGATGGAGCCAGGGGATACGAGCAGTACTTC
>TRBJ2-2|-|-|TRBV9
CASSPGPNTGELFF
TGTGCCAGCAGCCCGGGTCCGAACACCGGGGAGCTGTTTTTT
>TRBJ2-1|TRBD2|-|TRBV4-1
CASSQVWGSAGGPLDEQFF
TGCGCCAGCAGCCAAGTTTGGGGATCAGCGGGAGGGCCTTTAGATGAGCAGTTCTTC
>TRBJ2-1|-|-|TRBV11-2
CASSLDYGTQPEYNEQFF
TGTGCCAGCAGCTTAGATTATGGGACACAGCCCGAATACAATGAGCAGTTCTTC
>TRBJ2-7|TRBD2|-|TRBV5-6
CASSDGLVISEQYF
TGTGCCAGCAGCGATGGACTAGTCATTTCCGAGCAGTACTTC
>TRBJ2-5|-|-|TRBV9
CASSVVVPEETQYF
TGTGCCAGCAGCGTAGTAGTACCCGAAGAGACCCAGTACTTC
>TRBJ1-2|TRBD1|-|TRBV2
CASNPTGGRYGYTF
TGTGCCAGCAACCCGACAGGGGGGAGGTATGGCTACACCTTC
>TRBJ1-1|-|-|TRBV5-4
CASSSGHQLEYTEAFF
TGTGCCAGCAGCTCGGGACACCAACTTGAGTACACTGAAGCTTTCTTT
>TRBJ1-5|TRBD1|-|TRBV19
CASSTIQGSNQPQHF
TGTGCCAGTAGTACAATACAGGGGTCCAATCAGCCCCAGCATTTT
>TRBJ2-2|-|-|TRBV30
CAGGGVGTGELFF
TGTGCCGGAGGAGGGGTCGGTACCGGGGAGCTGTTTTTT
>TRBJ2-7|-|-|TRBV7-9
CASSEDLKSGNSYEQYF
TGTGCCAGCAGCGAAGACCTCAAATCGGGTAACTCCTACGAGCAGTACTTC
>TRBJ2-1|-|-|TRBV7-3
CASSPAGSSSSEQFF
TGTGCCAGCAGCCCAGCCGGGTCAAGTTCGAGTGAGCAGTTCTTC
>TRBJ2-1|-|-|TRBV6-1
CATTFRAGAGNEQFF
TGTGCCACCACGTTTCGGGCAGGGGCAGGCAATGAGCAGTTCTTC
>TRBJ1-6|TRBD1|-|TRBV5-3
CAGPGQGPFSPLHF
TGTGCCGGACCGGGACAGGGGCCCTTTTCACCCCTCCACTTT
>TRBJ1-1|-|-|TRBV4-2
CASSPDQGLNTEAFF
TGTGCCAGCAGCCCGGACCAGGGGCTGAACACTGAAGCTTTCTTT
>TRBJ2-1|-|-|TRBV7-6
CASSLIGNEQFF
TGTGCCAGCAGCTTGATCGGCAATGAGCAGTTCTTC
>TRBJ2-2|TRBD1|-|TRBV4-3
CASSQDRGTGRFTGELFF
TGCGCCAGCAGCCAAGATAGGGGGACAGGGAGGTTCACCGGGGAGCTGTTTTTT
>TRBJ2-7|TRBD1|few|TRBV28
CASSLLGQGAYEQYF
TGTGCCAGCAGTTTGTTGGGACAGGGGGCCTACGAGCAGTACTTC
>TRBJ1-2|TRBD1|-|TRBV15
CATSRSDRDYGYTF
TGTGCCACCAGCAGAAGTGACAGGGACTATGGCTACACCTTC
>TRBJ2-7|TRBD2|-|TRBV7-2
CASSWGGEQYF
TGTGCCAGCAGCTGGGGGGGCGAGCAGTACTTC
>TRBJ2-5|-|-|TRBV19
CASSIPQEGTQYF
TGTGCCAGTAGTATTCCCCAGGAGGGAACCCAGTACTTC
>TRBJ2-1|TRBD2|-|TRBV7-6
CASSSGTSGREQFF
TGTGCCAGCAGCTCTGGGACTAGCGGGCGTGAGCAGTTCTTC
>TRBJ1-1|TRBD1|-|TRBV2
CARLLLGQGSTEAFF
TGTGCCAGACTCCTTCTGGGACAGGGTAGCACTGAAGCTTTCTTT
>TRBJ2-5|TRBD2|-|TRBV10-3
CAISQTSGGVYQETQYF
TGTGCCATCAGTCAGACTAGCGGGGGAGTGTACCAAGAGACCCAGTACTTC
>TRBJ2-7|TRBD1|-|TRBV6-5
CASSSSTGSYEQYF
TGTGCCAGCAGTTCGTCGACAGGGAGCTACGAGCAGTACTTC
>TRBJ2-1|TRBD1|-|TRBV19
CASSADREQFF
TGTGCCAGTAGCGCGGACAGGGAGCAGTTCTTC
>TRBJ2-7|TRBD2|-|TRBV27
CASSTQTSGTYYEQYF
TGTGCCAGCAGCACTCAGACTAGCGGGACCTACTACGAGCAGTACTTC
>TRBJ2-3|TRBD1|-|TRBV5-8
CASSPGQGVPDTQYF
TGTGCCAGCAGCCCGGGACAGGGGGTCCCAGATACGCAGTATTTT
>TRBJ2-1|-|-|TRBV9
CASSVSGVGMNEQFF
TGTGCCAGCAGCGTATCGGGGGTGGGGATGAATGAGCAGTTCTTC
>TRBJ2-7|-|-|TRBV30
CAWSFSVSYEQYF
TGTGCCTGGAGTTTCTCGGTTAGCTACGAGCAGTACTTC
>TRBJ2-5|TRBD2|-|TRBV5-4
CASSFLAEDQETQYF
TGTGCCAGCAGCTTTCTAGCGGAGGACCAAGAGACCCAGTACTTC
>TRBJ1-2|-|-|TRBV18
CASSPHFVSGYTF
TGTGCCAGCTCACCACATTTCGTCTCTGGCTACACCTTC
>TRBJ1-2|-|once|TRBV27
CASSLFARGYYGYTF
TGTGCCAGCAGTTTATTTGCCAGGGGTTACTATGGCTACACCTTC
>TRBJ1-5|TRBD1|once|TRBV19
CASSMDPGTGGQPQHF
TGTGCCAGTAGTATGGACCCCGGGACAGGGGGGCAGCCCCAGCATTTT
>TRBJ2-7|-|-|TRBV11-2
CASSLGHGRNYEQYF
TGTGCCAGCAGCTTAGGCCATGGCAGGAACTACGAGCAGTACTTC
>TRBJ2-1|-|-|TRBV11-2
CASSPPLATTYNEQFF
TGTGCCAGCAGCCCCCCCCTAGCGACCACCTACAATGAGCAGTTCTTC
>TRBJ2-1|-|-|TRBV5-6
CASSPIGTQGSSYNEQFF
TGTGCCAGCAGCCCGATAGGGACCCAGGGGAGCTCCTACAATGAGCAGTTCTTC
>TRBJ1-1|-|once|TRBV19
CASSVLVRNTEAFF
TGTGCCAGTAGTGTTCTAGTCAGAAACACTGAAGCTTTCTTT
>TRBJ2-7|TRBD2|-|TRBV27
CASSPGTSGNEQYF
TGTGCCAGCAGTCCCGGGACTAGCGGGAACGAGCAGTACTTC
>TRBJ2-3|TRBD1|-|TRBV6-5
CASSPGTVSTDTQYF
TGTGCCAGCAGCCCTGGGACAGTTAGCACAGATACGCAGTATTTT
>TRBJ2-3|-|-|TRBV10-1
CASSELTRVDTQYF
TGCGCCAGCAGTGAGTTGACTAGGGTGGATACGCAGTATTTT
>TRBJ2-7|-|-|TRBV14
CASSPNNQGSYEQYF
TGTGCCAGCAGCCCAAATAATCAGGGATCCTACGAGCAGTACTTC
>TRBJ1-1|TRBD1|few|TRBV11-1
CASSLVDRQEAFF
TGTGCCAGCAGCTTAGTGGACAGGCAAGAAGCTTTCTTT
>TRBJ2-7|TRBD2|-|TRBV28
CASRTPGRVLEQYF
TGTGCCAGCAGAACACCCGGGAGGGTTCTCGAGCAGTACTTC
>TRBJ2-7|-|-|TRBV30
CAWSSAGYEQYF
TGTGCCTGGAGTTCTGCGGGGTACGAGCAGTACTTC
>TRBJ2-7|TRBD2|-|TRBV7-9
CASSALLAKEQYF
TGTGCCAGCAGCGCACTACTAGCGAAGGAGCAGTACTTC
>TRBJ1-1|TRBD1|-|TRBV5-1
CASSRPGQMNTEAFF
TGCGCCAGCAGCCGTCCGGGACAGATGAACACTGAAGCTTTCTTT
>TRBJ1-5|-|-|TRBV4-3
CASSQELPQHF
TGCGCCAGCAGCCAGGAGCTACCCCAGCATTTT
>TRBJ2-5|TRBD2|once|TRBV2
CASRTPQGSGKGLNETQYF
TGTGCCAGCAGGACCCCTCAGGGTAGCGGGAAGGGTTTGAACGAGACCCAGTACTTC
>TRBJ2-7|TRBD1|-|TRBV19
CASSSGTGGYEQYF
TGTGCCAGTAGTTCGGGGACAGGGGGCTACGAGCAGTACTTC